Presented here are 12 T cell receptor beta chains from one specimen sequenced in a study of human T cells and chemical hapten exposure. Time point of the sample: patch test 3, about 24 weeks after DPC sensitization. Sample treatment: therapeutic diphenylcyclopropenone sensitization with weekly scalp DPC. Each CDR3 protein gets one entry after TCRdb re-called the RACE reads with MiXCR. The sample yields about 200,000 distinct CDR3 sequences, about 22% seen once. Specimen: whole blood, collected in connection with sensitization to the hapten diphenylcyclopropenone (DPC). The origin of the receptors is a woman in her thirties or forties with alopecia areata. Some clones in this sample may be carry-over from other donors' samples.

This clonotype was counted between two and nine times. CDR3 sequence (DNA): TGCGCCAGCAGCCAAGATTTGGGACGCTTGAACACTGAAGCTTTCTTT. It yields the protein CASSQDLGRLNTEAFF. The V and J genes are TRBV4-1 and TRBJ1-1; D possibly corresponds to TRBD1 (5 bases). V dropped 0 bases and J dropped 0 bases, with 11 bases sitting between them. CDR1 and CDR2 from the germline V gene are MGHRA and YSYEKL. This CDR3 has 16 amino acids.

The chain employs TRBV6-2 or TRBV6-3 and TRBJ2-7, with D perhaps TRBD1 (5 bases). The germline V gene has CDR1 MNHEY and CDR2 SVGEGT. The CDR3 has 13 amino acids. V was shortened by 2 bases and J by 3 bases, with 8 bases between the two germline ends. CDR3: CASSYDSYYEQYF. In DNA, the CDR3 is TGTGCCAGCAGTTACGACAGCTACTACGAGCAGTACTTC.

This clonotype has more than one count but fewer than ten. This chain links TRBV29-1 with TRBJ2-5; perhaps TRBD1 as D (5 bases). CDR1 is SQVTM and CDR2 is ANQGSEA in the germline V gene. Trimming stripped 0 bases from V and 7 bases from J, with 21 bases between. The length of the CDR3 is 16 residues. For the CDR3, the DNA is TGCAGCGTTGAAGATAGAGGCTCAGGGAAAGGGTGGACCCAGTACTTC. Amino acid sequence: CSVEDRGSGKGWTQYF. Using reference TRBV29-1 and TRBJ2-5 for the parts outside the CDR3, the full variable domain is SAVISQKPSRDICQRGTSLTIQCQVDSQVTMMFWYRQQPGQSLTLIATANQGSEATYESGFVIDKFPISRPNLTFSTLTVSNMSPEDSSIYLCSVEDRGSGKGWTQYFGPGTRLLVL.

This sequence joins TRBV29-1 and TRBJ2-3; no reliable D call. The germline V gene encodes CDR1 SQVTM and CDR2 ANQGSEA. The V gene lost 3 bases and the J gene lost 1 base, with 8 bases spanning the gap. The CDR3 covers 13 residues. The CDR3 sequence is CSVDDVGTDTQYF. The CDR3 nucleotides are TGCAGCGTTGACGATGTGGGCACAGATACGCAGTATTTT.

The rearrangement links TRBV11-2 to TRBJ1-3; D not resolved. This CDR3 comprises 12 residues. Germline loops: CDR1 SGHAT, CDR2 FQNNGV. The V and J ends lost 5 bases and 7 bases respectively, with 9 bases between them. CDR3 nucleotide sequence: TGTGCCAGCAGCCCAACTGAGAACACCATATATTTT. The encoded protein is CASSPTENTIYF.

The V call is TRBV7-2, the J call TRBJ2-3, with 10 positions matching TRBD2. Germline V gene sequence: CDR1 SGHTA, CDR2 FQGNSA. The V segment lost 4 bases and the J segment 5 bases; nucleotides outside the gene matches: 9. CDR3 length equals 16 residues. The CDR3 DNA sequence: TGTGCCAGCAGCTCCTCTAGCGGGAGCGGCCGAGATACGCAGTATTTT. Translating gives CASSSSSGSGRDTQYF.

In this sample, this clonotype turned up once. The chain joins TRBV25-1 to TRBJ1-1, with 7 positions matching TRBD1. The J segment lost 4 bases and the V segment lost 10 bases, leaving 9 bases of the junction unmatched. Germline V gene sequence: CDR1 MGHDK, CDR2 SYGVNS. The CDR3 extends over 13 amino acids. The CDR3 DNA sequence: TGTGCCACCCAGGGGGTCGGAGGCACTGAAGCTTTCTTT. Translating it yields CATQGVGGTEAFF.

A few counts support this clonotype. The chain recombines TRBV20-1 with TRBJ2-2; no definite D call. This CDR3 spans 14 amino acids. Trimming left V 0 bases short and J 6 bases short, with 11 bases between. Germline CDR1 reads DFQATT; CDR2 reads SNEGSKA (reference sequence). The CDR3 protein is CSARDMEGPGELFF. For the CDR3, the DNA is TGCAGTGCTAGAGATATGGAAGGGCCCGGGGAGCTGTTTTTT.

This clonotype was seen at least ten times. The chain combines TRBV4-2 with TRBJ2-2; tentative D call: TRBD2 (6 bases). V was cut by 0 bases and J by 4 bases, with 12 bases left in between. CDR3 length equals 16 residues. Per germline, CDR1 LGHNA and CDR2 YNFKEQ. CDR3 amino acids: CASSQDRDLATGELFF. CDR3 nucleotide sequence: TGTGCCAGCAGCCAAGATAGGGACTTAGCCACCGGGGAGCTGTTTTTT.

The J gene is TRBJ2-2, the V gene TRBV6-5; D gene unclear. V was clipped by 6 bases and J by 5 bases, with 7 bases between them. The CDR3 loop spans 12 amino acids. Germline values: CDR1 MNHEY, CDR2 SVGAGI. CDR3 nucleotide sequence: TGTGCCAGCAGACCTCCAACCGGGGAGCTGTTTTTT. This gives the protein CASRPPTGELFF.

This chain joins TRBV7-9 and TRBJ1-4; D not certain. Trimming took 8 bases from V and 8 from J, leaving 15 bases between them. This CDR3 has 13 amino acids. Germline-derived CDR1 and CDR2 are SEHNR and FQNEAQ (reference sequence). The CDR3: CASAGGFGEKLFF. The CDR3 bases are TGTGCCAGCGCGGGAGGGTTTGGAGAAAAACTGTTTTTT.

The genes are TRBV5-5 and TRBJ2-7; the D gene is possibly TRBD1 (5 bases). The CDR3 sequence is 14 residues long. The germline V gene has CDR1 SGHKS and CDR2 YYEKEE (reference sequence). Trimming took off 0 bases at V and 3 bases at J, with 10 bases between the two ends. The CDR3 sequence is CASSLGQGGYEQYF. Here the CDR3 DNA reads TGTGCCAGCAGCTTGGGTCAGGGTGGCTACGAGCAGTACTTC.